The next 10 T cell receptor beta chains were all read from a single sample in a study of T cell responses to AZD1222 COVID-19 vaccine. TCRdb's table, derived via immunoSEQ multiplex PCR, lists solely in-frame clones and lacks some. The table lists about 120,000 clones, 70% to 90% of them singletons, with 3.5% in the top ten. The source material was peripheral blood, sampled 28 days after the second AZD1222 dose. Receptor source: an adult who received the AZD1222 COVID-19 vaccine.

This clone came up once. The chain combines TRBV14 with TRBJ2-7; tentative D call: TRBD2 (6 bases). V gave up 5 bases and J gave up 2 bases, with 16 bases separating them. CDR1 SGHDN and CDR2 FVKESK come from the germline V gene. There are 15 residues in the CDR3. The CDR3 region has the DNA TGTGCCAGCAGCTCCTTTTTCGGCGGGGCCTACGAGCAGTACTTC. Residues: CASSSFFGGAYEQYF.

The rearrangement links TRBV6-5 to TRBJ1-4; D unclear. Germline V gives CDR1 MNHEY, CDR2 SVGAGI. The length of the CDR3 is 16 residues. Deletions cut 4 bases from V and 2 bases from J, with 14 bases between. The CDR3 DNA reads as TGTGCCAGCAGTTTTACCGGCCGGGCGACTAATGAAAAACTGTTTTTT. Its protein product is CASSFTGRATNEKLFF.

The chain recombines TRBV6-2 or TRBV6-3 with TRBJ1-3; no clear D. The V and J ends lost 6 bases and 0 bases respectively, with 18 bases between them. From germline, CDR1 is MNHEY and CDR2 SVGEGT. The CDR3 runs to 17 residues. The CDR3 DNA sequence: TGTGCCAGCAGCAAATTTTTACAGCTTCGCTCTGGAAACACCATATATTTT. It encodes CASSKFLQLRSGNTIYF.

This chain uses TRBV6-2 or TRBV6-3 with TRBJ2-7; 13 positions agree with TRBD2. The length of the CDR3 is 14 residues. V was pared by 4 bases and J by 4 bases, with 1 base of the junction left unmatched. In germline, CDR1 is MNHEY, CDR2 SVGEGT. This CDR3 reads CASSSGLAGYEQYF. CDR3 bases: TGTGCCAGCAGTTCGGGACTAGCGGGATACGAGCAGTACTTC.

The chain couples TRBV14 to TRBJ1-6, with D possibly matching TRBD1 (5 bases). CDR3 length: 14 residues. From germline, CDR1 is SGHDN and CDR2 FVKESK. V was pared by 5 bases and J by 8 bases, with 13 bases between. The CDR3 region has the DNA TGTGCCAGCAGCACACGGGGGTCGGATTCACCCCTCCACTTT. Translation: CASSTRGSDSPLHF. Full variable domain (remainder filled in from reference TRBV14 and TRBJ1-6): EAGVTQFPSHSVIEKGQTVTLRCDPISGHDNLYWYRRVMGKEIKFLLHFVKESKQDESGMPNNRFLAERTGGTYSTLKVQPAELEDSGVYFCASSTRGSDSPLHFGNGTRLTVT.

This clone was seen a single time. CDR3: CATSRERGGINYGYTF. The CDR3, as DNA: TGTGCCACCAGCAGAGAACGAGGGGGGATTAACTATGGCTACACCTTC. V usage is TRBV15 and J usage is TRBJ1-2; D is perhaps TRBD1 (6 bases). This CDR3 has 16 amino acids. Germline-derived CDR1 and CDR2 are LNHNV and YYDKDF (reference sequence). Trimming pared 0 bases from V and 1 base from J, leaving 12 bases between.

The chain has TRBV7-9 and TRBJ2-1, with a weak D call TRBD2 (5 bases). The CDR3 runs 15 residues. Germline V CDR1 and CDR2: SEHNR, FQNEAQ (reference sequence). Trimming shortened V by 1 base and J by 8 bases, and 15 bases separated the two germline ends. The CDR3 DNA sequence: TGTGCCAGCAGCTTAGGAGGAGGAGGCACGCATGAGCAGTTCTTC. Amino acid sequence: CASSLGGGGTHEQFF.

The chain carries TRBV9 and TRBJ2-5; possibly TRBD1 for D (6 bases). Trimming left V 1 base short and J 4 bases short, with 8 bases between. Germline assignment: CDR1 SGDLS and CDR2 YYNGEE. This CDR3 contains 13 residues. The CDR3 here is CASSVSGAETQYF. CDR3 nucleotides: TGTGCCAGCAGCGTATCAGGGGCAGAGACCCAGTACTTC.

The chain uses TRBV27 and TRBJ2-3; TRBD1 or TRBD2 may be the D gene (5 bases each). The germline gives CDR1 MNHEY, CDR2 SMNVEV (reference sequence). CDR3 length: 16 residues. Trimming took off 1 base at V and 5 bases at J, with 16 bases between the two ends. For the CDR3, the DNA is TGTGCCAGCAGTTTATTAGGGTCAGGGACGGGAGATACGCAGTATTTT. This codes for CASSLLGSGTGDTQYF.

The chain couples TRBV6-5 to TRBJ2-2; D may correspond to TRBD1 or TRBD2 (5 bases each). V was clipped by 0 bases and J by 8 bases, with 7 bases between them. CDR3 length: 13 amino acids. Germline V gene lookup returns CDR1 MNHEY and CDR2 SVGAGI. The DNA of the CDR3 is TGTGCCAGCAGTTACTCGGGGGAAGGGGAGCTGTTTTTT. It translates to CASSYSGEGELFF.